The rows below give T cell receptor beta chains drawn from one sample of a study of CD8 T cells in ankylosing spondylitis. TCRdb reanalysed the 5' RACE reads using MiXCR and keeps one entry per CDR3 protein. The sample records hundreds of thousands of distinct CDR3 sequences, 8.2% being singletons. The sample taken for sequencing was blood, either unsorted or a sorted T cell fraction (not recorded which). The source of these receptors is a female donor with ankylosing spondylitis or in good health (not recorded which). Both conserved end residues are trimmed from each CDR3.

v_gene	j_gene	len	CDR3aa
TRBV24-1	TRBJ2-3	13	ATSAGGGDTDTQY
TRBV20-1	TRBJ1-5	11	SAPERGNQPQH
TRBV6-1	TRBJ1-6	11	ASSVRQNSPLH
TRBV12-3/TRBV12-4	TRBJ2-1	15	ASIRRVGLAGADEQF
TRBV12-3/TRBV12-4	TRBJ2-7	13	ASSHLAEPSYEQY
TRBV7-6	TRBJ2-1	12	ASSLDWNHNEQF
TRBV4-3	TRBJ2-3	13	ASSQVAGQRDTQY
TRBV7-2	TRBJ2-5	13	ASSLDGTIQETQY
TRBV7-9	TRBJ1-2	12	ASSLDGSGYGYT
TRBV6-1	TRBJ2-2	14	ASSRLRDREGGELF
TRBV12-3/TRBV12-4	TRBJ2-4	13	ASSWGGGAKNIQY
TRBV20-1	TRBJ2-7	11	SAEPGLAYEQY
TRBV7-8	TRBJ1-1	15	ASSLALGTVAVTEAF
TRBV6-2/TRBV6-3	TRBJ2-1	14	ASKGWILNQYNEQF
TRBV4-2	TRBJ2-3	11	ASSEVGADTQY
TRBV20-1	TRBJ2-1	10	SASGRAFEQF
TRBV20-1	TRBJ1-1	10	SARSGNTEAF
TRBV30	TRBJ1-1	14	AWSIGVGQSRAEAF
TRBV5-1	TRBJ2-1	12	ASTGGLAGVEQF
TRBV6-2/TRBV6-3	TRBJ2-5	10	ASRDNQETQY
TRBV20-1	TRBJ1-6	13	SATGKVSYNSPLH
TRBV11-2	TRBJ2-1	13	ASTGRLAAVNEQF
TRBV10-3	TRBJ2-5	9	ATGLKETQY
TRBV9	TRBJ2-2	11	ASSVEGMGELF
TRBV15	TRBJ2-1	12	ATSTSGRLNEQF
TRBV20-1	TRBJ2-1	10	SARPRGDAQF
TRBV27	TRBJ2-4	11	ASSFTPGGIQY
TRBV29-1	TRBJ2-3	10	SGTGSTDTQY
TRBV12-3/TRBV12-4	TRBJ2-1	13	ASRYLAGGTNEQF
TRBV15	TRBJ1-5	13	ATSIFWGNNQPQH
TRBV4-1	TRBJ2-1	14	ASSHLGLLSYNEQF
TRBV15	TRBJ2-7	11	ATSSDNAYEQY
TRBV18	TRBJ2-1	13	ASRLGGSAENEQF
TRBV9	TRBJ2-5	13	ASSETTSFEETQY
TRBV5-4	TRBJ1-2	13	ASSLGASGTVGYT
TRBV12-3/TRBV12-4	TRBJ1-2	12	ASTSGPANYGYT
TRBV7-9	TRBJ2-5	13	ASSLITAREETQY
TRBV18	TRBJ2-2	13	ASTRGTEPPGELF
TRBV5-1	TRBJ2-5	10	ASSLDQETQY
TRBV20-1	TRBJ2-1	10	SARDYYNEQF
TRBV2	TRBJ2-7	14	ASSSHRQGERHEQY
TRBV6-6	TRBJ2-5	10	ASSGQQETQY
TRBV6-1	TRBJ2-1	13	ASRGASGRYNEQF
TRBV3-1	TRBJ2-1	15	ASSPRTSSGRNNEQF
TRBV30	TRBJ2-3	15	AWSGPLAGGPVDTQY
TRBV5-1	TRBJ2-7	11	ASSSGQSYEQY
TRBV11-2	TRBJ1-1	14	ASSSARRGFTTEAF
TRBV7-2	TRBJ1-1	15	ASSFYHIGTGNTEAF